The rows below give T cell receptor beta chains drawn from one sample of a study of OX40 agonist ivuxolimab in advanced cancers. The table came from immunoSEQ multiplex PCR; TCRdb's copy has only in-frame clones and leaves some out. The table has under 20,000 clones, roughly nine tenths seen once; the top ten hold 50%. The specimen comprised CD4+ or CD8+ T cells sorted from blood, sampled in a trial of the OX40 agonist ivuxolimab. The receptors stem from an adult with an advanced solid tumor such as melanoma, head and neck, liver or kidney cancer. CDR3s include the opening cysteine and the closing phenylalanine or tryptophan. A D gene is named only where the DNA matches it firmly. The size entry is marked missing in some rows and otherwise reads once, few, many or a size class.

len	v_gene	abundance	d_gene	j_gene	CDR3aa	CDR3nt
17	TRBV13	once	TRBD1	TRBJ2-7	CASSAKDGQGIFYEQYF	TGTGCCAGCAGCGCCAAAGATGGACAGGGGATTTTCTACGAGCAGTACTTC
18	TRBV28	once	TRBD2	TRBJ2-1	CASSFPPSLAGGENEQFF	TGTGCCAGCAGTTTCCCCCCGAGTTTGGCGGGAGGAGAGAATGAGCAGTTCTTC
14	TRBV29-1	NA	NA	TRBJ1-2	CSVEGVWANYGYTF	TGCAGCGTCGAGGGGGTCTGGGCTAACTATGGCTACACCTTC
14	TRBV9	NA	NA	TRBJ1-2	CASSVETANYGYTF	TGTGCCAGCAGCGTAGAGACAGCTAACTATGGCTACACCTTC
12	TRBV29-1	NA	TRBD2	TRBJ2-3	CSASGSSDTQYF	TGCAGTGCTAGCGGGAGTTCAGATACGCAGTATTTT
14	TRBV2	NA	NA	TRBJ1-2	CASSGWGGNRGYTF	TGTGCCAGCAGTGGATGGGGCGGGAACCGTGGCTACACCTTC
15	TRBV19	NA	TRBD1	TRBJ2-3	CASSRDSTSTDTQYF	TGTGCCAGTAGTAGGGACAGCACTAGCACAGATACGCAGTATTTT
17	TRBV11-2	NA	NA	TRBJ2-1	CASSLDPPGAQRNEQFF	TGTGCCAGCAGCTTAGATCCCCCCGGGGCCCAAAGGAATGAGCAGTTCTTC
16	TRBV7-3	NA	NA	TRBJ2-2	CASSWSTGLSTGELFF	TGTGCCAGCTCGTGGTCAACAGGCCTAAGCACCGGGGAGCTGTTTTTT
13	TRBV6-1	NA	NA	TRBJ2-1	CASRENWDDEQFF	TGTGCCAGCAGGGAAAATTGGGACGATGAGCAGTTCTTC
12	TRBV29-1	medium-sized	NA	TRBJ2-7	CSVEEGSYEQYF	TGCAGCGTTGAAGAAGGCTCCTACGAGCAGTACTTC
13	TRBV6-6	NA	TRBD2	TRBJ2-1	CASTGTRGNEQFF	TGTGCCAGCACCGGGACTAGAGGGAATGAGCAGTTCTTC
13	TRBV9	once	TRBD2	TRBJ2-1	CASSPGGGNEQFF	TGTGCCAGCAGCCCCGGGGGGGGGAATGAGCAGTTCTTC
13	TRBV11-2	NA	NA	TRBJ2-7	CASSLRRDDEQYF	TGTGCCAGCAGCTTAAGGCGGGACGACGAGCAGTACTTC
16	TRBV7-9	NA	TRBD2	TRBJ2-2	CASSPGLAGEFGELFF	TGTGCCAGCAGCCCGGGACTAGCGGGAGAGTTCGGGGAGCTGTTTTTT
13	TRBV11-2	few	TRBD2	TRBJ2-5	CATRGGRVETQYF	TGTGCCACTAGGGGCGGGAGGGTAGAGACCCAGTACTTC
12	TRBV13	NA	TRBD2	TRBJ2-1	CASRRENNEQFF	TGTGCCAGCAGGCGGGAGAACAATGAGCAGTTCTTC
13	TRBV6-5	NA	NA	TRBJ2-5	CASRKEGKETQYF	TGTGCCAGCAGGAAGGAGGGTAAAGAGACCCAGTACTTC
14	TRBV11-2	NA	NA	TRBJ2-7	CASSGDILTYEQYF	TGTGCCAGCAGCGGGGACATATTGACCTACGAGCAGTACTTC
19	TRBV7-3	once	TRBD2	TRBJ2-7	CASSQDRAKAGGTPYEQYF	TGTGCCAGCAGCCAGGACAGGGCGAAAGCGGGAGGGACCCCTTACGAGCAGTACTTC
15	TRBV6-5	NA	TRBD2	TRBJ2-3	CASSLTSGSSDTQYF	TGTGCCAGCAGCCTGACTAGCGGGAGTTCAGATACGCAGTATTTT
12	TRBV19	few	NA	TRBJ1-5	CASTLGGQPQHF	TGTGCCAGTACCCTGGGGGGGCAGCCCCAGCATTTT
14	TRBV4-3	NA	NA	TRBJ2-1	CASSPQGFEGEQFF	TGCGCCAGCAGCCCACAGGGCTTTGAAGGTGAGCAGTTCTTC
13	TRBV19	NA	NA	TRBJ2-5	CASSIGPQETQYF	TGTGCCAGTAGTATTGGGCCCCAAGAGACCCAGTACTTC
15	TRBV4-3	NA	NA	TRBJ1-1	CASSQAIIVNTEAFF	TGCGCCAGCAGCCAAGCGATTATTGTTAACACTGAAGCTTTCTTT
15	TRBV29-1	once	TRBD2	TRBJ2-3	CSARLAGAVVDTQYF	TGCAGCGCCCGACTAGCGGGAGCGGTAGTAGATACGCAGTATTTT
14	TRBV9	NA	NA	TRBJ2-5	CASSATDGEETQYF	TGTGCCAGCAGCGCAACGGACGGGGAAGAGACCCAGTACTTC
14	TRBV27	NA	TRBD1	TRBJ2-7	CASSVTGNSYEQYF	TGTGCCAGCAGTGTGACAGGGAACTCCTACGAGCAGTACTTC
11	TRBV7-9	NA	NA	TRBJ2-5	CASSFQETQYF	TGTGCCAGCAGCTTTCAAGAGACCCAGTACTTC
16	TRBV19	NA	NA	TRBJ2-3	CASSTLGTSRTDTQYF	TGTGCCAGTAGTACGCTGGGGACTTCTCGCACAGATACGCAGTATTTT
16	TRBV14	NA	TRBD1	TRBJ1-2	CASSPSPGQISYGYTF	TGTGCCAGCAGCCCGTCCCCGGGACAGATTTCCTATGGCTACACCTTC
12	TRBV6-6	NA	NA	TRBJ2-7	CASRTGGDEQYF	TGTGCCAGCCGTACAGGGGGGGACGAGCAGTACTTC
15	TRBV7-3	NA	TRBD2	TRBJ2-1	CASSLGLAGSNEQFF	TGTGCCAGCAGCCTCGGACTAGCGGGATCCAATGAGCAGTTCTTC
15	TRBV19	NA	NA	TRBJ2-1	CASSIDQEFLNEQFF	TGTGCCAGTAGTATAGATCAGGAGTTTTTGAATGAGCAGTTCTTC
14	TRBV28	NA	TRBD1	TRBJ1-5	CASSFRTGYQPQHF	TGTGCCAGCAGTTTTCGGACAGGCTATCAGCCCCAGCATTTT
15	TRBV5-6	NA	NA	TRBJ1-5	CASSLGVDSNQPQHF	TGTGCCAGCAGCTTGGGGGTAGATAGCAATCAGCCCCAGCATTTT
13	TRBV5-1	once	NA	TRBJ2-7	CASTGVSRREQYF	TGCGCCAGCACTGGCGTATCCCGGCGGGAGCAGTACTTC
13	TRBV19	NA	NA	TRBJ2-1	CATASGRLNEQFF	TGTGCAACCGCGAGCGGACGGCTCAATGAGCAGTTCTTC
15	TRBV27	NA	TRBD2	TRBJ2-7	CASSSLTSGRADQYF	TGTGCCAGCAGTTCCCTGACTAGCGGGAGGGCCGACCAGTACTTC
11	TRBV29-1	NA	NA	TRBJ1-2	CSVDRPYGYTF	TGCAGCGTTGATAGGCCCTATGGCTACACCTTC
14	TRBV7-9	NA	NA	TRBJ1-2	CASSPPGSPFGYTF	TGTGCCAGCAGCCCGCCCGGGTCCCCCTTTGGCTACACCTTC
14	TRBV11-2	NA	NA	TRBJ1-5	CASSYAGRNQPQHF	TGTGCCAGCAGTTACGCGGGACGAAATCAGCCCCAGCATTTT
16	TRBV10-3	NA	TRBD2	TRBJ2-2	CAISESAGGAAGELFF	TGTGCCATCAGTGAGTCTGCGGGAGGGGCCGCCGGGGAGCTGTTTTTT
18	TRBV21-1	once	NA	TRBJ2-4	CASSRTSGDIPYKNIQYF	TGTGCCAGCAGCAGGACTAGCGGGGATATACCTTACAAAAACATTCAGTACTTC
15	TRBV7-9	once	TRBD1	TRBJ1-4	CASSGGQSSHEKLFF	TGTGCCAGCAGCGGGGGACAGTCGAGTCATGAAAAACTGTTTTTT
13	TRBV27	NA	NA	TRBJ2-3	CASSPLGLDTQYF	TGTGCCAGCAGCCCGCTGGGATTAGATACGCAGTATTTT
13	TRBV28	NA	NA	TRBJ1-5	CASSSDSNQPQHF	TGTGCCAGCAGTTCCGACAGCAATCAGCCCCAGCATTTT
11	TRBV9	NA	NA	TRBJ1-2	CASSSYRGYTF	TGTGCCAGCAGCTCCTACCGGGGCTACACCTTC
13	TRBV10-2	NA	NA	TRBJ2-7	CASSGQVSYEQYF	TGCGCCAGCAGTGGGCAGGTGTCCTACGAGCAGTACTTC
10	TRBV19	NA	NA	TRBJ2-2	CASWAGELFF	TGTGCCAGTTGGGCCGGGGAGCTGTTTTTT
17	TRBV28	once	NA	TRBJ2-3	CASTPSGTRAGRDTQYF	TGTGCCAGCACCCCCTCGGGGACGCGAGCCGGGAGAGATACGCAGTATTTT
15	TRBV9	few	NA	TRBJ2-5	CASSAQGQTQETQYF	TGTGCCAGCAGCGCGCAAGGGCAGACACAAGAGACCCAGTACTTC
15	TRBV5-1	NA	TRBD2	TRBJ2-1	CASSFRLAGANEQFF	TGCGCCAGCAGCTTCAGACTAGCGGGAGCGAACGAGCAGTTCTTC
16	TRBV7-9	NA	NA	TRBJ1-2	CASSTPTTGNNYGYTF	TGTGCCAGCAGCACCCCAACCACAGGGAATAACTATGGCTACACCTTC